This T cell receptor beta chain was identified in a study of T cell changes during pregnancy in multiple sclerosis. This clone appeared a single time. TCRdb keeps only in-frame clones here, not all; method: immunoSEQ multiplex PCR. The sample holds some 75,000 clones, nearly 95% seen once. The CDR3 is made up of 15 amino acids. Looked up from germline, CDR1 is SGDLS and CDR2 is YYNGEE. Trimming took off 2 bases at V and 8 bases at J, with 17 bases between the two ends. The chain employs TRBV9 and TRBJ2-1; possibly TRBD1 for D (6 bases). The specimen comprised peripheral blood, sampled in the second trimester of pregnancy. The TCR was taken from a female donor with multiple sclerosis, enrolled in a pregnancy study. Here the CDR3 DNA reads TGTGCCAGCAGCGTCTCAGGGGCGCCAGGCGATGAGCAGTTCTTC. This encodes CASSVSGAPGDEQFF.